This T cell receptor beta chain came from a study of cytomegalovirus exposure and HLA in healthy donors. Healthy bone marrow donors formed the donor group. General study findings and limits: The authors excluded some V segments, including TRBV6-2 and TRBV6-3, as indistinguishable. There were reportedly fewer N-insertions in an Asian-associated ancestry cluster than the roughly 670-donor mean, in a later analysis.

The CDR3 loop spans 15 amino acids. Germline V gene sequence: CDR1 MNHEY, CDR2 SVGAGI. Trimming removed 5 bases at V and 8 bases at J, with 22 bases between. In the PCR, 60 Vbeta and 13 Jbeta primers were used. TCRdb keeps only in-frame clones here, not all; method: immunoSEQ multiplex PCR. The sample shows 150,000 or so clones, more than 60% of them seen only once. In its sample, this clone was seen once. Its antigen is not identified. This TCR derives from a woman aged 40 to 50 in good health and CMV-seronegative. V and J are TRBV6-5 and TRBJ2-7, with D perhaps matching TRBD2 (6 bases). Source material: PBMCs. Written as DNA, the CDR3 is TGTGCCAGCAGTCCCCCGGGGGTTCAACCTACGAAGCAGTACTTC. Translating gives CASSPPGVQPTKQYF.